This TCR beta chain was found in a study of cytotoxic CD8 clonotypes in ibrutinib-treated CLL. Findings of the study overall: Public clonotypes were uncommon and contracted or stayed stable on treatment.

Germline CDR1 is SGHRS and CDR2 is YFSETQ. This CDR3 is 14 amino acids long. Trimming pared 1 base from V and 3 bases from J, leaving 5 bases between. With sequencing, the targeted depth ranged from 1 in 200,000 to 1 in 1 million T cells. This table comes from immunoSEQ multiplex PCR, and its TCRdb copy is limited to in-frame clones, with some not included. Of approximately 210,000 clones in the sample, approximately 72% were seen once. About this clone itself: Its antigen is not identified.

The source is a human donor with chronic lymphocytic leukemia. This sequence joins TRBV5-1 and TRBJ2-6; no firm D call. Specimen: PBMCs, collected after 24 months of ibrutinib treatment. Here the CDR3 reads CASSLKIGANVLTF. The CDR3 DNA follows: TGCGCCAGCAGCTTGAAGATTGGGGCCAACGTCCTGACTTTC.